The rows below give T cell receptor beta chains drawn from one sample of a study of blood T cell repertoires in COVID-19. Data came from immunoSEQ multiplex PCR; TCRdb stores just in-frame clones and leaves some out. Among about 300,000 clones listed, approximately 84% were seen once. The specimen was peripheral blood. The receptors come from a human donor with COVID-19, enrolled during active disease. The donor label of this sample is uncertain. Each CDR3 is given with its conserved first and last residue.

V,J,CDR3
TRBV19,TRBJ1-3,CASSPPAGSEYF
TRBV4-1,TRBJ2-3,CASSQDRTSGSTDTQYF
TRBV9,TRBJ1-2,CASSVADFRQTAYGYTF
TRBV12-5,TRBJ2-5,CASGLVRGQGLQETQYF
TRBV19,TRBJ2-5,CASSIGSSYPRETQYF
TRBV19,TRBJ2-7,CASSIANALMSGRVNEQYF
TRBV9,TRBJ2-5,CASSPGTGRETQYF
TRBV6-4,TRBJ1-1,CASSPRTGGTTEAFF
TRBV4-3,TRBJ1-1,CASSQAGRGQSEAFF
TRBV11-3,TRBJ2-1,CASSLVAGADNEQFF
TRBV11-2,TRBJ2-1,CASSSKRGQGTNEQFF
TRBV4-1,TRBJ1-2,CASSPTYGGYTF